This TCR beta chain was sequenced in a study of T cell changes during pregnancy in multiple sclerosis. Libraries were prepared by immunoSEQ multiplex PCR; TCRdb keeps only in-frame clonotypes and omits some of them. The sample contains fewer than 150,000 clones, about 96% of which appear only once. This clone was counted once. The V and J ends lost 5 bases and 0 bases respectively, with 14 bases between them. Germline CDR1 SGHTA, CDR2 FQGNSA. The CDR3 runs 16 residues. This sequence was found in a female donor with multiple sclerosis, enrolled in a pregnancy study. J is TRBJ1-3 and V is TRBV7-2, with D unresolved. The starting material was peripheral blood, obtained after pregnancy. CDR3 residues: CASSPIQWSSGNTIYF. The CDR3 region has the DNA TGTGCCAGCAGCCCAATCCAGTGGAGCTCTGGAAACACCATATATTTT.